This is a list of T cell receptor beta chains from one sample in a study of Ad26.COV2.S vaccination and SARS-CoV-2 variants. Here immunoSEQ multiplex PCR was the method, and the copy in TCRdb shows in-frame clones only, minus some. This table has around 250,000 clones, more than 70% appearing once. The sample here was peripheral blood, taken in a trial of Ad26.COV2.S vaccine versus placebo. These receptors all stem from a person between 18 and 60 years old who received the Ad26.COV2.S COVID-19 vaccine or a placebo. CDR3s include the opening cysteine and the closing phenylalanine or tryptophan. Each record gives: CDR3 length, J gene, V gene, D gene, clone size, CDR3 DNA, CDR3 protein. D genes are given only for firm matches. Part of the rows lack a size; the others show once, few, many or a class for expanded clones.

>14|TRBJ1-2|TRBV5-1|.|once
TGCGCCAGCAGCCCCGGGGGGGCAGGAGGTGGCTACACCTTC
CASSPGGAGGGYTF
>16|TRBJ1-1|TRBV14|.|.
TGTGCCAGCAGCCAAGATCAGGGTGCGGTGAACACTGAAGCTTTCTTT
CASSQDQGAVNTEAFF
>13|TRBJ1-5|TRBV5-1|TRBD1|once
TGCGCCAGCAGCTCGGGACAGGGGGAGCCCCAGCATTTT
CASSSGQGEPQHF
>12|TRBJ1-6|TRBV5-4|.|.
TGTGCCAGCAGCTCCTATAATTCACCCCTCCACTTT
CASSSYNSPLHF
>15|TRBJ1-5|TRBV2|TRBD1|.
TGTGCCAGCAGTCGAAACAGGGGTGGGAATCAGCCCCAGCATTTT
CASSRNRGGNQPQHF
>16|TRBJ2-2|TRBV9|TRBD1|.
TGTGCCAGCAGCGACATTCGACAGGGGAACACCGGGGAGCTGTTTTTT
CASSDIRQGNTGELFF
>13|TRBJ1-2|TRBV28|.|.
TGTGCCAGCAGTTTAGGCAGGGCGACCGGCTACACCTTC
CASSLGRATGYTF
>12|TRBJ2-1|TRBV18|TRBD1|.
TGTGCCAGCTCACCACAGGGACAGGGACAGTTCTTC
CASSPQGQGQFF
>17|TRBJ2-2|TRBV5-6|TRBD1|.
TGTGCCAGCAGCGAGATAATGGGCCCAGGGGGTAACGGGGAGCTGTTTTTT
CASSEIMGPGGNGELFF
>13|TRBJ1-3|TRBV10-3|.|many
TGTGCCATCAGGGACAGCTCCGGAAACACCATATATTTT
CAIRDSSGNTIYF
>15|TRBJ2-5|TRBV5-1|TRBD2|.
TGCGCCAGCAGCGGGGAAGCGGGAGCTGGTGAGACCCAGTACTTC
CASSGEAGAGETQYF
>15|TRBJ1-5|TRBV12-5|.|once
TGTGCTAGTGGTTTGGTACTGGGGGATAATCAGCCCCAGCATTTT
CASGLVLGDNQPQHF
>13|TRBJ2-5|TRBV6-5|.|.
TGTGCCACCGCGTTCAGGGGATTCGAGACCCAGTACTTC
CATAFRGFETQYF
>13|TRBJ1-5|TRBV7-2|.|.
TGTGCCAGCAGCTTAGGGGTAGATCAGCCCCAGCATTTT
CASSLGVDQPQHF
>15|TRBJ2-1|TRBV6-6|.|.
TGTGCCAGCAGTTACTCGCTAGCTGGATATAATGAGCAGTTCTTC
CASSYSLAGYNEQFF
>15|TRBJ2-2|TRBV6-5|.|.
TGTGCCAGCAGCGAGACCGTAGCGAACACCGGGGAGCTGTTTTTT
CASSETVANTGELFF
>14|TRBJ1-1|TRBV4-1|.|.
TGCGCCAGCAGCCAAGAGGAAATGAACACTGAAGCTTTCTTT
CASSQEEMNTEAFF
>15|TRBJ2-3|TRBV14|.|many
TGTGCCAGCAGCCAAGGGTGGTACTTCTACGATACGCAGTATTTT
CASSQGWYFYDTQYF
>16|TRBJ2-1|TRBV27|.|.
TGTGCCAGCAGTTTATTGCTACCGAGCTCCTACAATGAGCAGTTCTTC
CASSLLLPSSYNEQFF
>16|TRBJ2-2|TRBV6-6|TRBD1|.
TGTGCCAGCCTCCGACAGGGGCGAGGGGGTGTCGGGGAGCTGTTTTTT
CASLRQGRGGVGELFF
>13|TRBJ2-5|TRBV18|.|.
TGTGCCAGCTCACCGGACTGGCAAGAGACCCAGTACTTC
CASSPDWQETQYF
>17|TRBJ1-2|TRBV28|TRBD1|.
TGTGCCAGCAGTTTATGGCACAGGGGACAATCTAACTATGGCTACACCTTC
CASSLWHRGQSNYGYTF
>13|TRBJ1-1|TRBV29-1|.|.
TGCAGCGCGACACGACCAAAACCCGCTGAAGCTTTCTTT
CSATRPKPAEAFF
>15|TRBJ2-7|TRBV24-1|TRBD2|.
TGTGCCACCAGTGATGACGGGGACTATACGCGCGAGCAGTACTTC
CATSDDGDYTREQYF
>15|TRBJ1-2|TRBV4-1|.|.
TGCGCCAGCAGCCAAGCGACAACCGATAACTATGGCTACACCTTC
CASSQATTDNYGYTF
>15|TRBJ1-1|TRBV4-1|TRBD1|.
TGCGCCAGCAGCCAAGTAGAGGGGGCTGTGGGGCGAGCTTTCTTT
CASSQVEGAVGRAFF
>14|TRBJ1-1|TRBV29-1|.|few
TGCAGCGTATATCGACAGCGCCTGAACACTGAAGCTTTCTTT
CSVYRQRLNTEAFF
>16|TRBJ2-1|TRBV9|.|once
TGTGCCAGCAGCGTAGGTTCCGGGGGGCCAGACAGGGAGCAGTTCTTC
CASSVGSGGPDREQFF
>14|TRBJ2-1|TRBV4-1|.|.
TGCGCCAGCAGCCAAGACGTGGGCTACAATGAGCAGTTCTTC
CASSQDVGYNEQFF
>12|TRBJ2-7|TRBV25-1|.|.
TGTGCCAGCAGCCTTTCAGGGGGGCCTTTGGAGTTC
CASSLSGGPLEF
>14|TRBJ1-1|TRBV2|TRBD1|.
TGTGCCAGCAGTACCACAGGGGGGCGGGCTGAAGCTTTCTTT
CASSTTGGRAEAFF
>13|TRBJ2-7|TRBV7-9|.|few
TGTGCCAGCAGCTTCGGGAGCCACTACGAGCAGTACTTC
CASSFGSHYEQYF
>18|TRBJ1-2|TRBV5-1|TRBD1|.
TGCGCCAGCAGACACGACCGGGACAGGGGTAATAAGAGGAATGGCTACACCTTC
CASRHDRDRGNKRNGYTF
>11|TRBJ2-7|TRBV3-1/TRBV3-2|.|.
TGTGCCAGCAGCCAAGCGGCCGAGCAGTACTTC
CASSQAAEQYF
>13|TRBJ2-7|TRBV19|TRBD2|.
TGTGCCAGTAGTCAGCGGGAGGGAAGCGAGCAGTACTTC
CASSQREGSEQYF